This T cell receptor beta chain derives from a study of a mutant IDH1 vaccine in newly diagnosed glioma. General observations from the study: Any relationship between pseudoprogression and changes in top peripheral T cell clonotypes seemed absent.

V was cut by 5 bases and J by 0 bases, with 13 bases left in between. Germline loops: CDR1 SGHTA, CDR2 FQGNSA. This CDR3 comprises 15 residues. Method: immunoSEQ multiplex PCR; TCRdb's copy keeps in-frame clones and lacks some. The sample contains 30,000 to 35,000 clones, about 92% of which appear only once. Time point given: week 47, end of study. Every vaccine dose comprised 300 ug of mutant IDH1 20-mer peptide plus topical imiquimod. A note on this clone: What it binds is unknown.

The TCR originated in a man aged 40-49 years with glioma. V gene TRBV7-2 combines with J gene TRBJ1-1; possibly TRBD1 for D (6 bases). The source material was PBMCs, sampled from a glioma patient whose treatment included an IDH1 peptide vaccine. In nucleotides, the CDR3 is TGTGCCAGCAGCGCCAGGGACACAATGAACACTGAAGCTTTCTTT. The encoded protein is CASSARDTMNTEAFF.